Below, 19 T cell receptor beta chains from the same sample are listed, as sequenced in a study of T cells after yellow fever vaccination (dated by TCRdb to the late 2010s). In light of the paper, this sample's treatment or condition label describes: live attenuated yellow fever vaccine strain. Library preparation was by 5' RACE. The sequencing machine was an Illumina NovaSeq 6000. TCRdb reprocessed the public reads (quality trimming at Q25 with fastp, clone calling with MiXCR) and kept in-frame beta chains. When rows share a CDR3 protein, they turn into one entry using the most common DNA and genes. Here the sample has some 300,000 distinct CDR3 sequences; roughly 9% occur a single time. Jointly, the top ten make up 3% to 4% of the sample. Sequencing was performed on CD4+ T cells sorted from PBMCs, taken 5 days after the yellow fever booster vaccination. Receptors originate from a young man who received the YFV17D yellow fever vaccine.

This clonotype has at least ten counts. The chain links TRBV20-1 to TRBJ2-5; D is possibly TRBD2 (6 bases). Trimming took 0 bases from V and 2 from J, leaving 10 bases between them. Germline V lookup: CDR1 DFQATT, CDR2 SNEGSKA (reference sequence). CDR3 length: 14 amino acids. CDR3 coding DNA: TGCAGTGCTAGAGATTTGGCGGGGCAAGAGACCCAGTACTTC. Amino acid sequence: CSARDLAGQETQYF.

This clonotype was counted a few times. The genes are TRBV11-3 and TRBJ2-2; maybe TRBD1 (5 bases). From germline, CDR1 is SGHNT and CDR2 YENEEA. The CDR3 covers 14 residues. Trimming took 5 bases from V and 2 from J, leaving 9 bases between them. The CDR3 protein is CASSPRVNTGELFF. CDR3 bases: TGTGCCAGCAGCCCCAGGGTCAACACCGGGGAGCTGTTTTTT.

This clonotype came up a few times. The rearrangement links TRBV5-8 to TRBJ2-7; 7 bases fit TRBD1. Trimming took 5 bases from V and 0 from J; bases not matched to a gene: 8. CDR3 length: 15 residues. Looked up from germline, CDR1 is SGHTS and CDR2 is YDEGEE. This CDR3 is CASREFGTVSYEQYF. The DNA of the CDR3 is TGTGCCAGCAGGGAATTCGGGACAGTCTCCTACGAGCAGTACTTC.

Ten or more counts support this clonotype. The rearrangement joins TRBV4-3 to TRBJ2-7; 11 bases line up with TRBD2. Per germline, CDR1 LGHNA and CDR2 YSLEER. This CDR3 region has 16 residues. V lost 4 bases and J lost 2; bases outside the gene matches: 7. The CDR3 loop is CASSPLAGVITYEQYF. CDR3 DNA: TGCGCCAGCAGCCCACTAGCGGGGGTTATAACCTACGAGCAGTACTTC.

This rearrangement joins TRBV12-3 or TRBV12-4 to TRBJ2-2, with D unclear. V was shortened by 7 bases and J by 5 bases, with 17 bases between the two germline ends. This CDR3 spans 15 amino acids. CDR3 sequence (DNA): TGTGCCAGCACCCCCGGGCCCTATAGGACCGGGGAGCTGTTTTTT. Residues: CASTPGPYRTGELFF.

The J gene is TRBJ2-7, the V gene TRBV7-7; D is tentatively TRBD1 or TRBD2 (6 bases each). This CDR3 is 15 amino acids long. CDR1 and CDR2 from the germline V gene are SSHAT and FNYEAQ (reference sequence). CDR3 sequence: CASSFTRGGSYEQYV. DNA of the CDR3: TGTGCTAGCAGCTTTACTAGAGGGGGGTCCTACGAGCAGTACGTC.

The CDR3 region is CAMVLSYEQFF. The CDR3 DNA sequence: TGTGCCATGGTGCTTAGCTATGAGCAGTTCTTC. The chain joins TRBV30 to TRBJ2-1, with D uncertain. The ends were cut back, 8 bases at V and 8 bases at J, with 13 bases in the middle. Germline V gene lookup returns CDR1 GTSNPN and CDR2 SVGIG (reference sequence). There are 11 residues in the CDR3.

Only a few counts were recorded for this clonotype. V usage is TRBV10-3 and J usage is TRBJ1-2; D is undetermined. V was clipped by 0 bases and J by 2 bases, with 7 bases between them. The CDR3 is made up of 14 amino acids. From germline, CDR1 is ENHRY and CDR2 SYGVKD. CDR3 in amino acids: CAISESGTNYGYTF. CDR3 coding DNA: TGTGCCATCAGTGAGTCGGGAACCAACTATGGCTACACCTTC.

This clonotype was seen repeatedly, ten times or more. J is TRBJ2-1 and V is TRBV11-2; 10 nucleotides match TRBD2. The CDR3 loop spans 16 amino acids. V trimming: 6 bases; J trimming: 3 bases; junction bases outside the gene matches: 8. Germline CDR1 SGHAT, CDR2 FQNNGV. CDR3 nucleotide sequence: TGTGCCAGCAGATTGCCCGGGACTAGCGTCTACAATGAGCAGTTCTTC. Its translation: CASRLPGTSVYNEQFF. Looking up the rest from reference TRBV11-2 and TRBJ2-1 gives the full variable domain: EAGVAQSPRYKIIEKRQSVAFWCNPISGHATLYWYQQILGQGPKLLIQFQNNGVVDDSQLPKDRFSAERLKGVDSTLKIQPAKLEDSAVYLCASRLPGTSVYNEQFFGPGTRLTVL.

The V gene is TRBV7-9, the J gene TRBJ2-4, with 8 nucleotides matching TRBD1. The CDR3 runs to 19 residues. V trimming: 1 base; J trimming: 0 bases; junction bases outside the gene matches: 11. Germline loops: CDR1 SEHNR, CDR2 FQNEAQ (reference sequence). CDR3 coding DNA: TGTGCCAGCAGCTTAGGGAATTGGACAGGGAACCTAGCCAAAAACATTCAGTACTTC. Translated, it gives CASSLGNWTGNLAKNIQYF. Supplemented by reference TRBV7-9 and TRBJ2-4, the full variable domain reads DTGVSQNPRHKITKRGQNVTFRCDPISEHNRLYWYRQTLGQGPEFLTYFQNEAQLEKSRLLSDRFSAERPKGSFSTLEIQRTEQGDSAMYLCASSLGNWTGNLAKNIQYFGAGTRLSVL.

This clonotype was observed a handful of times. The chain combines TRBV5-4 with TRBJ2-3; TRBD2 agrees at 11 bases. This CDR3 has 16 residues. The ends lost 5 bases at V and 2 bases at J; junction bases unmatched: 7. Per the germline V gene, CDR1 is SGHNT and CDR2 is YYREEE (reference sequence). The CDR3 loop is CASRSRLAGTTDTQYF. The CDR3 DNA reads TGTGCCAGCAGGTCTCGACTAGCGGGAACCACAGATACGCAGTATTTT.

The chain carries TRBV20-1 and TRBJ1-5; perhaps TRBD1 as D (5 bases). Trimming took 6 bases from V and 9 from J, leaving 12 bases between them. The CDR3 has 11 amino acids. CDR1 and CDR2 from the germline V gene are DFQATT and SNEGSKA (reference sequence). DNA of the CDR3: TGCAGTGCACAGGCCGGGGGGCCCCAGCATTTT. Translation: CSAQAGGPQHF.

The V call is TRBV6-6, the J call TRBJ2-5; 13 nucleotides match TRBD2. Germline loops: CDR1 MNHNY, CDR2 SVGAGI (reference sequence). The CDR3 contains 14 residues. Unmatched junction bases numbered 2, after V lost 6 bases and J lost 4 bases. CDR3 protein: CASRGLAGRETQYF. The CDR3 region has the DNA TGTGCCAGCAGGGGACTAGCGGGAAGAGAGACCCAGTACTTC.

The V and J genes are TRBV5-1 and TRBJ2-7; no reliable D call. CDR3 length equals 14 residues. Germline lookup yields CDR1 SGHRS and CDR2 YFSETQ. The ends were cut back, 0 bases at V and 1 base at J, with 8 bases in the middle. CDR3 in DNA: TGCGCCAGCAGCTTGGAGTCCGGGTCCTACGAGCAGTACGTC. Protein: CASSLESGSYEQYV.

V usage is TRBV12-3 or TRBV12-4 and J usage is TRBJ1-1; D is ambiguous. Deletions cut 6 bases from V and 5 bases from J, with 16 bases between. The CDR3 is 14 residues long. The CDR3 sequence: CASSFDPGGTEAFF. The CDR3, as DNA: TGTGCCAGCAGCTTCGACCCCGGAGGAACTGAAGCTTTCTTT.

DNA for the CDR3: TGTGCCAGCAGCGTAGAAGGGACCGGGGGTGACGAGCAGTACTTC. It yields the protein CASSVEGTGGDEQYF. This chain connects TRBV9 to TRBJ2-7, with a possible D match to TRBD2 (6 bases). V was trimmed by 0 bases and J by 5 bases, leaving 15 bases between them. Germline V CDR1 and CDR2: SGDLS, YYNGEE. The CDR3 is made up of 15 amino acids. Complete variable domain (other parts from reference TRBV9 and TRBJ2-7): DSGVTQTPKHLITATGQRVTLRCSPRSGDLSVYWYQQSLDQGLQFLIQYYNGEERAKGNILERFSAQQFPDLHSELNLSSLELGDSALYFCASSVEGTGGDEQYFGPGTRLTVT.

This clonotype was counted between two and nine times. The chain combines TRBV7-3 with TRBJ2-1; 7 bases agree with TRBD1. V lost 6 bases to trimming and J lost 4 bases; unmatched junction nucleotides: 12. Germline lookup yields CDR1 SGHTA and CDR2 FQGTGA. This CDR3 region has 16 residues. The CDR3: CASSYQGTEIYNEQFF. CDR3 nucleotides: TGTGCCAGCAGTTACCAAGGGACAGAGATTTACAATGAGCAGTTCTTC.

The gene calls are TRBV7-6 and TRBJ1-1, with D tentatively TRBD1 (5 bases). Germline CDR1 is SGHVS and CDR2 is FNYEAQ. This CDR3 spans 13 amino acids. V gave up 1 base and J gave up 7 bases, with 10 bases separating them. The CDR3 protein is CASSLEAGNEAFF. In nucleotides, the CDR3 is TGTGCCAGCAGCTTAGAGGCAGGGAATGAAGCTTTCTTT.

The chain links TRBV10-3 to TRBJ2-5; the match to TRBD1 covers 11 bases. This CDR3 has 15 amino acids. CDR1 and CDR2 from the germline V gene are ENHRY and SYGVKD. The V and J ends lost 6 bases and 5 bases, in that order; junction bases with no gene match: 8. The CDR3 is CAISLGTGGRETQYF. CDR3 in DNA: TGTGCCATCAGCCTGGGGACAGGGGGTAGGGAGACCCAGTACTTC.